This T cell receptor (beta chain) was found in a study of T cells after yellow fever vaccination. From the 5' RACE reads, TCRdb called clonotypes with MiXCR, one entry per CDR3 protein. The table has fewer than 650,000 distinct CDR3 sequences, 21% seen once. This clonotype was seen a handful of times. CDR1 is LGHNA, CDR2 YSLEER, per germline. The CDR3 runs to 14 residues. The V gene lost 1 base and the J gene lost 7 bases, with 11 bases spanning the gap. The sample in question was PBMCs, obtained less than 25 days after the first yellow fever vaccination. The source is a man between 18 and 29 years old who received the YFV17D yellow fever vaccine. The chain links TRBV4-3 to TRBJ2-1, with D perhaps given as TRBD1 or TRBD2 (5 bases each). CDR3: CASSQAGLGNEQFF. DNA for the CDR3: TGCGCCAGCAGCCAAGCGGGGCTGGGGAATGAGCAGTTCTTC.